The present TCR beta chain was sequenced within a study of response to subunit inactivated influenza vaccine. In regard to this clonotype: Its antigen is undetermined.

The CDR3 covers 13 residues. Germline assignment: CDR1 SGHRS and CDR2 YFSETQ. V lost 0 bases to trimming and J lost 1 base, with 5 bases between them. General observations from the study: A suggestion made by the authors is that each seasonal influenza vaccination recruits few new T cells.

TCRdb processed the RT-PCR reads anew with MiXCR; each CDR3 protein has one entry. The repertoire holds around 600,000 distinct CDR3 sequences, with 11% as singletons. A further study also used this sample, focusing on T cells expressing NK-cell markers. According to that study: UMIs were included in TCR beta cDNA generated by 5'RACE template switching. Eight donors were sequenced, of whom seven were HCMV-seropositive, while the remaining one was HCMV-seronegative.

The rearrangement uses TRBV5-1 and TRBJ2-7; D remains unclear. The source was PBMCs from blood, collected on the day of vaccination. The receptor was isolated from a man aged 50 or older who received an inactivated influenza vaccine. This CDR3 is CASSLELSYEQYF. The DNA of the CDR3 is TGCGCCAGCAGCTTGGAGTTGTCCTACGAGCAGTACTTC. Variable domain in full (rest from reference TRBV5-1 and TRBJ2-7): KAGVTQTPRYLIKTRGQQVTLSCSPISGHRSVSWYQQTPGQGLQFLFEYFSETQRNKGNFPGRFSGRQFSNSRSEMNVSTLELGDSALYLCASSLELSYEQYFGPGTRLTVT.